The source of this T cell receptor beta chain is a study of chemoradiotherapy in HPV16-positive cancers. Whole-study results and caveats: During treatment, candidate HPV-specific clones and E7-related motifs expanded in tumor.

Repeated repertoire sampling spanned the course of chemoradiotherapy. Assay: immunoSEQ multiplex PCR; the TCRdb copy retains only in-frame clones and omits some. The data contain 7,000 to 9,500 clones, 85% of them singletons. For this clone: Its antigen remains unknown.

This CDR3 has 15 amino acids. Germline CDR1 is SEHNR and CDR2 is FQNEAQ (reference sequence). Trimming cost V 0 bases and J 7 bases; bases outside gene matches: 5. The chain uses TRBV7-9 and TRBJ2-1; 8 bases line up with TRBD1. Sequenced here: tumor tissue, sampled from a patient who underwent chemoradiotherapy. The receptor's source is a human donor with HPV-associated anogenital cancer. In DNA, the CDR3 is TGTGCCAGCAGCTTAGCCTCCTGGACAGGGAATGAGCAGTTCTTC. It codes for CASSLASWTGNEQFF.